Below are 27 T cell receptor beta chains sequenced from a single sample in a study of regulatory T cells in long-lasting Graves disease. iRepertoire HTBI primers and Arm-PCR of CDR3 regions built TCR beta libraries. MiXCR, run by TCRdb on the multiplex PCR reads, gives a single entry per CDR3 protein. Here the sample spans 400,000 to 550,000 distinct CDR3 sequences, 15% being singletons. As to time point: newly diagnosed GD, antithyroid drugs for less than 3 months. From PBMCs, RNA was extracted and then used to make the TCR library. These data were likewise used in another study, on T cells in Graves' hyperthyroidism and ophthalmopathy.

The material sequenced was peripheral blood mononuclear cells (PBMCs), taken at new diagnosis, from a patient treated with antithyroid drugs. The receptors shown here come from a woman aged 25 to 39 with Graves disease.

This chain joins TRBV6-1 and TRBJ2-2; TRBD1 agrees at 9 bases. The germline V gene encodes CDR1 MNHNS and CDR2 SASEGT. The CDR3 extends over 15 amino acids. The trim removed 7 bases at V and 7 bases at J, leaving 10 bases unmatched. CDR3 sequence reads: CASKRGTGMNGELFF. In nucleotides, the CDR3 is TGTGCCAGCAAGAGGGGGACAGGGATGAACGGGGAGCTGTTTTTT.

The rearrangement links TRBV27 to TRBJ1-2, with 7 bases lining up with TRBD1. J was trimmed by 0 bases and V by 5 bases; bases with no gene match: 18. CDR1 is MNHEY, CDR2 SMNVEV, per germline (reference sequence). The CDR3 covers 19 residues. CDR3 protein: CASSVAKQGIGVANYGYTF. The CDR3 DNA is TGTGCCAGCAGTGTAGCGAAACAGGGGATAGGAGTAGCTAACTATGGCTACACCTTC.

This clonotype has only a few counts. The chain uses TRBV9 and TRBJ2-7; D might be TRBD1 (5 bases). The CDR3 totals 14 residues. Between the trimmed V and J ends, which lost 4 bases and 0 bases, there was a span of 11 bases. From germline, CDR1 is SGDLS and CDR2 YYNGEE. The CDR3 coding sequence is TGTGCCAGCAGCCCACAGGACGGCTCCTACGAGCAGTACTTC. Residues: CASSPQDGSYEQYF. The full variable domain, with the rest looked up from reference TRBV9 and TRBJ2-7, is DSGVTQTPKHLITATGQRVTLRCSPRSGDLSVYWYQQSLDQGLQFLIQYYNGEERAKGNILERFSAQQFPDLHSELNLSSLELGDSALYFCASSPQDGSYEQYFGPGTRLTVT.

To note about this clonotype: A much larger clonotype is one base distant, so this may be a read error. This chain links TRBV10-2 with TRBJ1-1; weak D call: TRBD1 (5 bases). Trimming removed 6 bases at V and 5 bases at J, with 16 bases between. The germline gives CDR1 WSHSY, CDR2 SAAADI. The CDR3 is 14 amino acids. The CDR3 protein is CASRDRRGRTEAFF. CDR3 sequence (DNA): TGCGCCAGCAGGGATAGAAGGGGCCGAACTGAAGCTTTCTTT.

This clonotype was detected ten times or more. The chain links TRBV2 to TRBJ1-5; no definite D call. The germline V gene has CDR1 SNHLY and CDR2 FYNNEI. Deletions cut 4 bases from V and 3 bases from J, with 13 bases between. This CDR3 region has 15 residues. In DNA form, the CDR3 reads TGTGCCAGCAGTGTGGAAATCCCCTACAATCAGCCCCAGCATTTT. It codes for CASSVEIPYNQPQHF.

This clonotype was observed a handful of times. Since a much larger clone is just one base distant, this may be a read error. The chain recombines TRBV6-9 with TRBJ2-5; D may be TRBD1 (6 bases). CDR1 and CDR2 (germline): MNHGY, SVAAGI. The V end lost 4 bases, the J end lost 5 bases, and 17 bases lay between the germline ends. This CDR3 region has 15 residues. This CDR3 is CASSLAGEEWETQYF. As DNA, the CDR3 is TGTGCCAGCAGTTTGGCAGGGGAAGAGTGGGAGACCCAGTACTTC.

The rearrangement uses TRBV5-1 and TRBJ2-1, with D perhaps TRBD1 or TRBD2 (6 bases each). This CDR3 has 15 residues. V was clipped by 5 bases and J by 0 bases, with 12 bases between them. Germline CDR1 reads SGHRS; CDR2 reads YFSETQ. The CDR3 spells CASSSGGGSYNEQFF. The DNA for the CDR3 is TGCGCCAGCAGTTCCGGGGGCGGCTCCTACAATGAGCAGTTCTTC.

This clonotype came up many times. J is TRBJ2-1 and V is TRBV6-2 or TRBV6-3, with 9 bases that match TRBD2. The CDR3 is made up of 15 amino acids. The germline V gene encodes CDR1 MNHEY and CDR2 SVGEGT. The junction had 8 bases not matched to a gene; V was cut back by 8 bases and J by 3 bases. This CDR3 is CASLGERGDYNEQFF. CDR3 sequence (DNA): TGTGCCAGCCTGGGTGAGCGGGGGGACTACAATGAGCAGTTCTTC.

This chain links TRBV5-1 with TRBJ2-1; no reliable D call. V was clipped by 0 bases and J by 3 bases, with 22 bases between them. CDR3 length equals 19 residues. CDR1 is SGHRS and CDR2 is YFSETQ in the germline V gene. The CDR3 sequence: CASSLGPDRRVIIYNEQFF. In nucleotides, the CDR3 is TGCGCCAGCAGCTTGGGTCCCGACCGTCGGGTCATAATCTACAATGAGCAGTTCTTC.

The chain recombines TRBV10-3 with TRBJ2-2; unclear D gene. The CDR3 length is 15 residues. CDR1 is ENHRY and CDR2 is SYGVKD in the germline V gene. V lost 2 bases and J 0 bases, leaving 7 bases between the germline ends. The CDR3 loop reads CAISEGPANTGELFF. The CDR3 DNA reads as TGTGCCATCAGTGAGGGGCCCGCGAACACCGGGGAGCTGTTTTTT.

This clonotype came up many times. This chain connects TRBV7-9 to TRBJ1-1; D is possibly TRBD1 (5 bases). The germline V gene has CDR1 SEHNR and CDR2 FQNEAQ (reference sequence). The CDR3 has 14 residues. The V end lost 4 bases, the J end lost 1 base, and 10 bases lay between the germline ends. The DNA of the CDR3 is TGTGCCAGCAGCTCCGGGGGAGGGAACACTGAAGCTTTCTTT. Encoded protein: CASSSGGGNTEAFF.

This clonotype was observed many times. The chain links TRBV20-1 to TRBJ2-3, with D perhaps TRBD2 (6 bases). The CDR3 totals 15 residues. V was pared by 0 bases and J by 4 bases, with 14 bases between. CDR1 and CDR2 from the germline V gene are DFQATT and SNEGSKA (reference sequence). The CDR3 DNA reads as TGCAGTGCTAGAGATCTATGGAGGGAGGCAGATACGCAGTATTTT. It encodes CSARDLWREADTQYF.

This clonotype occurred a few times. This chain links TRBV6-5 with TRBJ2-2; the D gene is possibly TRBD2 (6 bases). With 0 bases removed from V and 7 bases from J, the gap between germline ends came to 9 bases. CDR1 is MNHEY and CDR2 is SVGAGI in the germline V gene. This CDR3 is 14 amino acids long. This chain's CDR3 is CASSYSLGGGELFF. The CDR3, as DNA: TGTGCCAGCAGTTACTCTCTCGGGGGCGGGGAGCTGTTTTTT.

This clonotype was picked up many times. The gene calls are TRBV14 and TRBJ2-3; D is unclear. V was pared by 2 bases and J by 5 bases, with 14 bases between. The CDR3 contains 15 residues. CDR1 and CDR2 from the germline V gene are SGHDN and FVKESK. CDR3: CASSQRYPLLDTQYF. In DNA form, the CDR3 reads TGTGCCAGCAGCCAACGATACCCTCTCTTAGATACGCAGTATTTT.

This clonotype showed up many times. J is TRBJ2-1 and V is TRBV24-1, with 7 bases matching TRBD1. V trimming: 6 bases; J trimming: 1 base; junction bases outside the gene matches: 5. The CDR3 is made up of 15 amino acids. The germline CDR1 and CDR2 sequences are KGHDR and SFDVKD. As DNA, the CDR3 is TGTGCCACCAGTTTAGGGACAGCATCCTACAATGAGCAGTTCTTC. The encoded protein is CATSLGTASYNEQFF.

V gene TRBV29-1 combines with J gene TRBJ2-7; 8 nucleotides align to TRBD2. Germline V lookup: CDR1 SQVTM, CDR2 ANQGSEA. V gave up 4 bases and J gave up 0 bases; unmatched junction bases: 5. This CDR3 is built from 14 residues. The CDR3 protein is CSVVTSASSYEQYF. The CDR3 DNA is TGCAGCGTTGTGACTAGCGCTAGCTCCTACGAGCAGTACTTC.

This clonotype was detected many times. V usage is TRBV30 and J usage is TRBJ2-1, with 9 bases lining up with TRBD1. The CDR3 is 15 amino acids. Germline CDR1 is GTSNPN and CDR2 is SVGIG (reference sequence). V lost 4 bases, J lost 5 bases, and 9 bases stayed unmatched. The CDR3 spells CAWIYGDREDNEQFF. CDR3 in DNA: TGTGCCTGGATTTATGGGGACAGGGAGGACAATGAGCAGTTCTTC.

J is TRBJ2-7 and V is TRBV20-1; D might be TRBD2 (6 bases). V was trimmed by 3 bases and J by 0 bases, leaving 9 bases between them. Germline assignment: CDR1 DFQATT and CDR2 SNEGSKA (reference sequence). The CDR3 covers 13 residues. The CDR3 region is CSARDYTSYEQYF. DNA of the CDR3: TGCAGTGCTAGGGACTACACCTCCTACGAGCAGTACTTC.

There are many counts of this clonotype. V is TRBV29-1 and J is TRBJ2-1; D call uncertain. CDR3 length: 11 amino acids. Deletions cut 2 bases from V and 9 bases from J, with 8 bases between. Germline loops: CDR1 SQVTM, CDR2 ANQGSEA. The CDR3 region is CSVELGTEQFF. The CDR3 DNA follows: TGCAGCGTTGAATTAGGTACTGAGCAGTTCTTC.

This clonotype was seen at least ten times. J is TRBJ2-7 and V is TRBV20-1, with 8 positions matching TRBD1. The CDR3 contains 14 residues. Germline loops: CDR1 DFQATT, CDR2 SNEGSKA (reference sequence). The ends lost 5 bases at V and 5 bases at J; junction bases unmatched: 11. The CDR3 protein is CSAPSDRVRDEQYF. The DNA for the CDR3 is TGCAGTGCTCCCTCGGACAGGGTCCGGGACGAGCAGTACTTC.

This clonotype turned up a few times. CDR3 sequence (DNA): TGCAGCGTTGGGGCCCCTCAGGGAATAAATGAAAAACTGTTTTTT. Amino acids: CSVGAPQGINEKLFF. The rearrangement joins TRBV29-1 to TRBJ1-4; D is perhaps TRBD1 (5 bases). The ends were cut back, 4 bases at V and 5 bases at J, with 17 bases in the middle. This CDR3 is built from 15 residues. Germline-derived CDR1 and CDR2 are SQVTM and ANQGSEA. The whole variable domain, filled in from reference TRBV29-1 and TRBJ1-4, reads SAVISQKPSRDICQRGTSLTIQCQVDSQVTMMFWYRQQPGQSLTLIATANQGSEATYESGFVIDKFPISRPNLTFSTLTVSNMSPEDSSIYLCSVGAPQGINEKLFFGSGTQLSVL.

V usage is TRBV20-1 and J usage is TRBJ1-2; 9 bases are a match to TRBD1. Losses at the gene ends were 4 bases for V and 5 bases for J; bases not matched to a gene: 8. This CDR3 is 14 amino acids long. Germline V gives CDR1 DFQATT, CDR2 SNEGSKA (reference sequence). The CDR3 sequence is CSAIPPDRGYGYTF. For the CDR3, the DNA is TGCAGTGCTATTCCACCCGACAGGGGGTATGGCTACACCTTC.

The sample holds many counts of this clonotype. The rearrangement joins TRBV4-1 to TRBJ2-1; 16 nucleotides match TRBD2. In germline, CDR1 is MGHRA, CDR2 YSYEKL. Losses at the gene ends were 2 bases for V and 7 bases for J; bases not matched to a gene: 5. CDR3 size: 17 residues. The CDR3 sequence is CASSQTSGLAGGNEQFF. As DNA, the CDR3 is TGCGCCAGCAGCCAAACCTCGGGACTAGCGGGAGGGAATGAGCAGTTCTTC.

This clonotype appeared many times. This chain joins TRBV30 and TRBJ2-1; tentatively, D is TRBD1 (5 bases). The germline V and J ends were trimmed by 5 bases and 4 bases, with 9 bases remaining between them. Germline CDR1 GTSNPN, CDR2 SVGIG (reference sequence). This CDR3 region has 12 residues. CDR3 loop: CAWADSYNEQFF. As DNA, the CDR3 is TGTGCCTGGGCCGACAGTTACAATGAGCAGTTCTTC.

This clonotype was seen many times. This chain joins TRBV5-1 and TRBJ2-5; D assignment may be TRBD1 or TRBD2 (5 bases each). The CDR3 contains 14 residues. Trimming shortened V by 0 bases and J by 3 bases, and 9 bases separated the two germline ends. CDR1 and CDR2 (germline): SGHRS, YFSETQ. CDR3: CASSLEGPKETQYF. The CDR3 coding sequence is TGCGCCAGCAGCTTGGAGGGACCCAAAGAGACCCAGTACTTC.

A word on this clonotype: A much larger clone lies one base from this, so it may be a read error. V is TRBV28 and J is TRBJ1-2; no reliable D call. The CDR3 has 13 amino acids. The germline gives CDR1 MDHEN, CDR2 SYDVKM. Trimming took 3 bases from V and 4 from J, leaving 9 bases between them. CDR3 in DNA: TGTGCCAGCAGTTTCGGCCCGGGCTATGGCTACACCTTC. Residues: CASSFGPGYGYTF.

This clonotype was counted only a few times. This rearrangement joins TRBV29-1 to TRBJ2-1, with TRBD2 as a possible D gene (6 bases). V was shortened by 7 bases and J by 4 bases, with 17 bases between the two germline ends. CDR1 and CDR2 from the germline V gene are SQVTM and ANQGSEA. This CDR3 comprises 14 residues. In nucleotides, the CDR3 is TGCAGCGCCGCGACTAGTAGGGTTTACAATGAGCAGTTCTTC. It is translated as CSAATSRVYNEQFF.